This is a list of T cell receptor beta chains from one sample in a study of blood T cell repertoires in COVID-19. TCRdb keeps only in-frame clones here, not all; method: immunoSEQ multiplex PCR. The sample shows about 150,000 clones, 75% to 90% of them seen only once. The sequencing sample was made of peripheral blood. The receptors were sampled from an older man with acute or convalescent COVID-19. Each CDR3 is given with its conserved first and last residue. Each record gives: V gene, clone size, J gene, D gene, CDR3 DNA, CDR3 protein. The D gene is left open where the match is weak. Size values are once, few and many counts, or a class for expanded clones, and some rows have none.

>TRBV5-5|-|TRBJ2-7|TRBD2
TGTGCCTCCGGAAGGACAGCGGGACTAGCGGGAATCTACGAGCAGTACTTC
CASGRTAGLAGIYEQYF
>TRBV27|-|TRBJ2-5|TRBD2
TGTGCCAGCAGGGCTAGCGGAGCGTACCAAGAGACCCAGTACTTC
CASRASGAYQETQYF
>TRBV6-5|-|TRBJ2-3|TRBD2
TGTGCCAGCAGTTACGGGCAGCGGGGAGATACGCAGTATTTT
CASSYGQRGDTQYF
>TRBV6-1|-|TRBJ1-1|-
TGTGCCAGCAGTGATTTGGGAGACACTGAAGCTTTCTTT
CASSDLGDTEAFF
>TRBV5-1|once|TRBJ2-5|-
TGCGCCAGCAGCTTGGCCACTTCCAGGTCCGAGACCCAGTACTTC
CASSLATSRSETQYF
>TRBV12-3/TRBV12-4|-|TRBJ2-5|TRBD1
TGTGCCAGCAGCTCCAGGGGGTGGGAGACCCAGTACTTC
CASSSRGWETQYF
>TRBV7-9|-|TRBJ1-1|TRBD1
TGTGCCAGCACCCCGGGACAGGAGGAAGTAGCTTTCTTT
CASTPGQEEVAFF
>TRBV28|-|TRBJ1-4|-
TGTGCCAGCAGTTTGTCAGGGCTCACTAATGAAAAACTGTTTTTT
CASSLSGLTNEKLFF
>TRBV2|-|TRBJ1-4|TRBD1
TGTGCCAGCAAAACAGGGGAAAGGAATGAAAAACTGTTTTTT
CASKTGERNEKLFF
>TRBV28|-|TRBJ2-3|TRBD1
TGTGCCAGCAGTTTAGCGGGACAGGGGGCACTCTCCGATACGCAGTATTTT
CASSLAGQGALSDTQYF
>TRBV29-1|-|TRBJ2-2|-
TGCAGCGTTCAAAGAGCGAACACCGGGGAGCTGTTTTTT
CSVQRANTGELFF
>TRBV18|-|TRBJ2-5|TRBD1
TGTGCCAGCTCACAAAGACAGGGTTTAGAGACCCAGTACTTC
CASSQRQGLETQYF
>TRBV2|-|TRBJ1-4|TRBD1
TGTGCCAGCAGTACAGGGGCTGAAAAACTGTTTTTT
CASSTGAEKLFF
>TRBV3-1/TRBV3-2|-|TRBJ2-1|TRBD1
TGTGCCAGCAGTCCCGGACAGGGGTCCTACAATGAGCAGTTCTTC
CASSPGQGSYNEQFF
>TRBV11-2|once|TRBJ1-1|TRBD1
TGTGCCAGCAGCTTTCAGGGGGGAACTGAAGCTTTCTTT
CASSFQGGTEAFF
>TRBV27|-|TRBJ2-4|TRBD1
TGTGCCAGCAGTCCATCAGGGACAGGGGACGTCCCATTAGCCAAAAACATTCAGTACTTC
CASSPSGTGDVPLAKNIQYF
>TRBV5-4|once|TRBJ2-5|-
TGTGCCAGCAGGTACAGGGTGGACGAGACCCAGTACTTC
CASRYRVDETQYF
>TRBV18|-|TRBJ2-2|-
TGTGCCAGCTCACCAGCACGGGGAACGAACACCGGGGAGCTGTTTTTT
CASSPARGTNTGELFF
>TRBV11-3|-|TRBJ2-3|-
TGTGCCAGCAGCCCTTTTAGGGGAAGCACAGATACGCAGTATTTT
CASSPFRGSTDTQYF
>TRBV2|-|TRBJ1-6|TRBD1
TGTGCCAGTCGGACAGGGAGGTCTTCACCCCTCCACTTT
CASRTGRSSPLHF
>TRBV18|-|TRBJ2-7|-
TGTGCCAGCTCACCCGGAGGAGGGGCTCGGTACGAGCAGTACTTC
CASSPGGGARYEQYF
>TRBV9|-|TRBJ2-7|TRBD1
TGTGCCAGCAGCGCAGGACAGGGCAGCTCCTACGAGCAGTACTTC
CASSAGQGSSYEQYF
>TRBV9|-|TRBJ2-3|TRBD2
TGTGCCAGCAGCGTAGGAGCGGGGGGGACCAGAACCCTTACGCAGTATTTT
CASSVGAGGTRTLTQYF
>TRBV29-1|-|TRBJ1-2|-
TGCAGCGTTGGGGCTAGCAGGATAGATGGCTACACCTTC
CSVGASRIDGYTF
>TRBV7-2|-|TRBJ2-1|TRBD1
TGTGCCAGCAGCTTAAGGCAGGGGGCCTACAATGAGCAGTTCTTC
CASSLRQGAYNEQFF
>TRBV6-5|-|TRBJ1-2|TRBD1
TGTGCCAGCAGTTCGACAGGGTCTGGCTACACCTTC
CASSSTGSGYTF
>TRBV4-1|-|TRBJ2-3|TRBD2
TGCGCCAGCAGCACTCTTGGGCGGGGGGGCACAGATACGCAGTATTTT
CASSTLGRGGTDTQYF
>TRBV20-1|-|TRBJ1-1|-
TGCAGTGCTAGTAGTCTGGGCGACACTGAAGCTTTCTTT
CSASSLGDTEAFF
>TRBV5-5|-|TRBJ1-2|TRBD1
TGTGCCAGCAGCTTGGGGACAGGGTCCTCGTCTGGCTACACCTTC
CASSLGTGSSSGYTF
>TRBV11-2|many|TRBJ1-4|-
TGTGCCAGCAGCGAATCGTCCTACCATGAAAAACTGTTTTTT
CASSESSYHEKLFF
>TRBV6-5|-|TRBJ1-1|TRBD1
TGTGCCAGCACCCAAAGGGGGCGAACTGAAGCTTTCTTT
CASTQRGRTEAFF
>TRBV2|-|TRBJ1-3|-
TGTGCCAGCAGTGAAGGCCGGGGAAACTCTGGAAACACCATATATTTT
CASSEGRGNSGNTIYF
>TRBV10-3|-|TRBJ1-5|-
TGTGCCAACGACCCGGGGGGGGTCCGCAATCAGCCCCAGCATTTT
CANDPGGVRNQPQHF
>TRBV27|-|TRBJ1-2|TRBD1
TGTGCCAGCGGCCGGGACAGGTTCTATGGCTACACCTTC
CASGRDRFYGYTF
>TRBV24-1|-|TRBJ2-1|TRBD2
TGTGCCACCAGTGAGACTAGCGGGAGGGCTTGGGATGAGCAGTTCTTC
CATSETSGRAWDEQFF
>TRBV9|-|TRBJ2-7|TRBD1
TGTGCCAGCGGGACAGGCCATTCCTACGAGCAGTACTTC
CASGTGHSYEQYF
>TRBV11-2|once|TRBJ1-2|TRBD1
TGTGCCAGCAGCTTACGACAGGGGAGTATTAACTATGGCTACACCTTC
CASSLRQGSINYGYTF
>TRBV7-2|-|TRBJ2-5|TRBD1
TGTGCCAGCAGCTGGACAGGGGTCGGGGCGGAGACCCAGTACTTC
CASSWTGVGAETQYF
>TRBV5-5|-|TRBJ2-3|TRBD1
TGTGCCAGCAGTCGAGGACAGGGGGCGCGGACAGATACGCAGTATTTT
CASSRGQGARTDTQYF
>TRBV28|-|TRBJ2-1|-
TGTGCCAGCAGCTCAGGGCAGGGCGGTAGCTCCTACAATGAGCAGTTCTTC
CASSSGQGGSSYNEQFF
>TRBV3-1/TRBV3-2|-|TRBJ2-5|-
TGTGCCAGCAGCCCTCTGGTTTCCCGGGAGACCCAGTACTTC
CASSPLVSRETQYF
>TRBV12-3/TRBV12-4|-|TRBJ1-1|-
TGTGCCAGCAGTTTGTTCCAGACTGAAGCTTTCTTT
CASSLFQTEAFF
>TRBV19|-|TRBJ1-5|TRBD1
TGTGCCAGTAGTATAGTAACCAGGGGGCTGGGTCAGCCCCAGCATTTT
CASSIVTRGLGQPQHF
>TRBV18|-|TRBJ2-7|-
TGTGCCAGCTCACCCACTAGGACCCAGAACGAGCAGTACTTC
CASSPTRTQNEQYF
>TRBV5-1|-|TRBJ2-7|-
TGCGCCAGCATGTTGGGGGCCGAGCAGTACTTC
CASMLGAEQYF
>TRBV10-1|-|TRBJ2-7|TRBD2
TGCGCCAGCAGCCGTTGGGCGGGAGGAGGCGAGCAGTACTTC
CASSRWAGGGEQYF
>TRBV27|-|TRBJ2-7|TRBD2
TGTGCCGCCGCTAGCGGGGTCTCCTACGAGCAGTACTTC
CAAASGVSYEQYF
>TRBV10-1|-|TRBJ2-1|-
TGCGCCAGCAGTGAGTCGTCCAGGGGTGAGCAGTTCTTC
CASSESSRGEQFF
>TRBV30|-|TRBJ2-7|TRBD2
TGTGCCTGGAGTCGACTAGCGGGAAACGAGCAGTACTTC
CAWSRLAGNEQYF
>TRBV3-1/TRBV3-2|-|TRBJ2-3|TRBD1
TGTGCCAGCAGCCAAGACCCAGGGGGCATTTTCACAGATACGCAGTATTTT
CASSQDPGGIFTDTQYF
>TRBV11-1|-|TRBJ2-1|TRBD1
TGTGCCAGCAGCTTAGCGCTGGGACAGCCATACAATGAGCAGTTCTTC
CASSLALGQPYNEQFF
>TRBV5-1|-|TRBJ2-1|-
TGCGCCAGCAGCAGCAGGGGTAATGAGCAGTTCTTC
CASSSRGNEQFF
>TRBV5-1|-|TRBJ1-6|TRBD1
TGCGCCAGCAGCTCGGGACAGGGGAAGAATTCACCCCTCCACTTT
CASSSGQGKNSPLHF
>TRBV5-1|once|TRBJ1-5|-
TGCGCCAGCAGCTTGGCATCCGGACTCAATCAGCCCCAGCATTTT
CASSLASGLNQPQHF
>TRBV3-1/TRBV3-2|-|TRBJ2-2|-
TGTGCCAGCAGCCGGTTTGAGGGCGGGGAGCTGTTTTTT
CASSRFEGGELFF
>TRBV10-3|-|TRBJ2-1|-
TGTGCCATCAGTGATATAGCGGTGCACTCCTACAATGAGCAGTTCTTC
CAISDIAVHSYNEQFF
>TRBV5-6|-|TRBJ2-3|-
TGTGCCAGCAGCTTGGTGGGGGGTGGAGATACGCAGTATTTT
CASSLVGGGDTQYF